Each of the 22 T cell receptor beta chains below was sequenced from the same sample in a study of technical replicates of blood from a handful of donors. Libraries were prepared by immunoSEQ multiplex PCR; TCRdb keeps only in-frame clonotypes and omits some of them. The data contain tens of thousands of clones, roughly 93% of them singletons. Sequences were obtained from T cells isolated from PBMCs. These receptors were taken from a human donor in good health.

This chain connects TRBV10-1 to TRBJ2-5; D is possibly TRBD2 (5 bases). This CDR3 spans 15 amino acids. Trimming stripped 3 bases from V and 2 bases from J, with 13 bases between. The germline V gene has CDR1 WNHNN and CDR2 SYGVQD (reference sequence). CDR3 sequence: CASSDYEGWQETQYF. The DNA of the CDR3 is TGCGCCAGCAGTGATTATGAGGGATGGCAAGAGACCCAGTACTTC.

This rearrangement joins TRBV4-1 to TRBJ2-7; TRBD1 agrees at 7 bases. Germline trimming cut 4 bases from V and 2 bases from J; bases unmatched to any gene: 11. CDR3 size: 16 residues. Per germline, CDR1 MGHRA and CDR2 YSYEKL. This CDR3 is CASSLETDRVTYEQYF. CDR3 in DNA: TGCGCCAGCAGCCTCGAAACCGACAGGGTTACCTACGAGCAGTACTTC.

This chain uses TRBV10-2 with TRBJ1-5; TRBD1 agrees at 7 bases. This CDR3 has 14 amino acids. Unmatched junction bases numbered 8, after V lost 8 bases and J lost 4 bases. Germline loops: CDR1 WSHSY, CDR2 SAAADI. The CDR3 region has the DNA TGCGCCAGCGGGGGAGACAGGGAAAATCAGCCCCAGCATTTT. It encodes CASGGDRENQPQHF.

The rearrangement uses TRBV2 and TRBJ2-2; 10 nucleotides align to TRBD1. Germline lookup yields CDR1 SNHLY and CDR2 FYNNEI. This CDR3 spans 17 amino acids. Unmatched junction bases numbered 11, after V lost 8 bases and J lost 2 bases. In nucleotides, the CDR3 is TGTGCCAGCGGCATGCCGGGACAGGGGCCTAACACCGGGGAGCTGTTTTTT. This gives the protein CASGMPGQGPNTGELFF.

The rearrangement uses TRBV7-9 and TRBJ1-5; 7 bases align to TRBD1. From germline, CDR1 is SEHNR and CDR2 FQNEAQ (reference sequence). Trimming removed 0 bases from V and 6 bases from J; junction bases left unmatched: 2. This CDR3 region has 14 residues. The CDR3 DNA reads as TGTGCCAGCAGCTTAGCTCCAGGGGGTCAGCCCCAGCATTTT. Translation gives CASSLAPGGQPQHF.

The gene calls are TRBV19 and TRBJ1-4; no firm D call. The V and J ends lost 8 bases and 5 bases respectively, with 6 bases between them. The CDR3 totals 11 residues. In germline, CDR1 is LNHDA, CDR2 SQIVND (reference sequence). CDR3: CASEMNEKLFF. As DNA, the CDR3 is TGTGCCAGTGAGATGAATGAAAAACTGTTTTTT.

The V and J genes are TRBV6-5 and TRBJ1-2; D is perhaps TRBD1 (5 bases). With 1 base removed from V and 1 base from J, the gap between germline ends came to 13 bases. The CDR3 consists of 16 residues. The germline gives CDR1 MNHEY, CDR2 SVGAGI. The CDR3: CASSYFGSGVNYGYTF. Written as DNA, the CDR3 is TGTGCCAGCAGTTACTTTGGTTCGGGGGTTAACTATGGCTACACCTTC.

The chain links TRBV29-1 to TRBJ2-1; 7 positions agree with TRBD2. There are 11 residues in the CDR3. Germline CDR1 SQVTM, CDR2 ANQGSEA. The CDR3 loop reads CIGGRGNEQFF. The CDR3 DNA follows: TGCATCGGGGGGAGGGGCAATGAGCAGTTCTTC.

The V call is TRBV6-4, the J call TRBJ2-1; D is perhaps TRBD2 (5 bases). Trimming cost V 6 bases and J 6 bases, with 18 bases left between them. The CDR3 totals 15 residues. Germline assignment: CDR1 MRHNA and CDR2 SNTAGT. CDR3 region: CASSAEASTGNEQFF. The CDR3 DNA reads TGTGCCAGCAGCGCGGAGGCTAGTACTGGCAATGAGCAGTTCTTC.

This clone was observed once. The chain uses TRBV10-2 and TRBJ2-7, with no clear D. Per germline, CDR1 WSHSY and CDR2 SAAADI. Trimming cost V 7 bases and J 2 bases, with 21 bases left between them. The CDR3 runs 16 residues. In nucleotides, the CDR3 is TGCGCCAGCACCCGTTCGGCAGGCTCCCTTACCTACGAGCAGTACTTC. This sequence encodes CASTRSAGSLTYEQYF.

The chain employs TRBV11-3 and TRBJ2-5, with a possible D match to TRBD1 (5 bases). This CDR3 has 15 amino acids. Germline values: CDR1 SGHNT, CDR2 YENEEA. Trimming took off 1 base at V and 3 bases at J, with 12 bases between the two ends. The CDR3 loop is CASSLGSRQKETQYF. The CDR3 region has the DNA TGTGCCAGCAGCTTAGGTTCCCGACAGAAAGAGACCCAGTACTTC.

V usage is TRBV6-1 and J usage is TRBJ2-2, with D perhaps TRBD2 (5 bases). The V gene lost 4 bases and the J gene lost 6 bases, with 9 bases spanning the gap. The CDR3 has 13 residues. Germline V gene data show CDR1 as MNHNS and CDR2 as SASEGT. The DNA of the CDR3 is TGTGCCAGCAGTGGCCAGAGGGCCGGGGAGCTGTTTTTT. The encoded protein is CASSGQRAGELFF.

The chain links TRBV27 to TRBJ2-7; the D gene is possibly TRBD1 (6 bases). Trimming took 6 bases from V and 4 from J, leaving 19 bases between them. This CDR3 has 15 amino acids. Germline V gene data show CDR1 as MNHEY and CDR2 as SMNVEV (reference sequence). This chain's CDR3 is CASRLEQGSPYEQYF. The DNA of the CDR3 is TGTGCCAGCAGGTTGGAACAGGGTTCCCCTTACGAGCAGTACTTC.

The chain recombines TRBV7-8 with TRBJ2-7; D perhaps matches TRBD1 (6 bases). This CDR3 has 15 residues. Germline lookup yields CDR1 SGHVS and CDR2 FQNEAQ. Trimming took 5 bases from V and 3 from J, leaving 17 bases between them. The CDR3 sequence: CASSPGAGTFYEQYF. CDR3 nucleotide sequence: TGTGCCAGCAGCCCAGGGGCAGGGACCTTCTACGAGCAGTACTTC.

V and J are TRBV25-1 and TRBJ1-2; D is perhaps TRBD1 (6 bases). This CDR3 spans 13 amino acids. The V gene lost 9 bases and the J gene lost 7 bases, with 18 bases spanning the gap. Germline loops: CDR1 MGHDK, CDR2 SYGVNS. CDR3 sequence: CASSLDSPSGYTF. The DNA of the CDR3 is TGTGCCAGTTCCTTGGACAGCCCTAGTGGCTACACCTTC.

This rearrangement joins TRBV27 to TRBJ1-2; D might be TRBD1 (6 bases). Germline lookup yields CDR1 MNHEY and CDR2 SMNVEV (reference sequence). Trimming removed 0 bases at V and 4 bases at J, with 9 bases between. This CDR3 has 14 amino acids. CDR3 loop: CASSLSRGGYGYTF. In DNA form, the CDR3 reads TGTGCCAGCAGTTTATCGCGAGGGGGCTATGGCTACACCTTC.

The V call is TRBV6-5, the J call TRBJ2-2, with TRBD2 as a possible D gene (5 bases). CDR3 length: 11 residues. V was shortened by 10 bases and J by 9 bases, with 12 bases between the two germline ends. Germline-derived CDR1 and CDR2 are MNHEY and SVGAGI. CDR3 nucleotide sequence: TGTGCCACCGTGGGAGTTAGGGAGCTGTTTTTT. It codes for CATVGVRELFF.

The chain combines TRBV10-1 with TRBJ2-1; 8 bases fit TRBD1. Trimming removed 9 bases from V and 5 bases from J; junction bases left unmatched: 12. The germline gives CDR1 WNHNN, CDR2 SYGVQD (reference sequence). CDR3 size: 15 residues. This CDR3 reads CASSRTGGRHNEQFF. Here the CDR3 DNA reads TGCGCCAGTTCCAGAACAGGGGGGAGACACAATGAGCAGTTCTTC.

The DNA of the CDR3 is TGTGCCAGTCCGGGAGAACCAAAAAAAGATACGCAGTATTTT. Protein product: CASPGEPKKDTQYF. The chain recombines TRBV7-9 with TRBJ2-3, with a possible D match to TRBD2 (6 bases). This CDR3 spans 14 amino acids. V gave up 9 bases and J gave up 5 bases, with 18 bases separating them. CDR1 is SEHNR, CDR2 FQNEAQ, per germline (reference sequence).

The genes are TRBV9 and TRBJ2-7; D ambiguous. CDR3 length: 16 amino acids. Per the germline V gene, CDR1 is SGDLS and CDR2 is YYNGEE. The V end was cut by 0 bases, the J end by 1 base, with 14 bases between. The CDR3 spells CASSVAGDLPSYEQYF. CDR3 DNA sequence: TGTGCCAGCAGCGTAGCTGGTGACTTGCCGTCCTACGAGCAGTACTTC.

The chain employs TRBV5-6 and TRBJ2-7; 9 bases line up with TRBD1. The length of the CDR3 is 18 residues. Per germline, CDR1 SGHDT and CDR2 YYEEEE. V trimming: 0 bases; J trimming: 3 bases; junction bases outside the gene matches: 13. CDR3 sequence reads: CASSLEGQRGGQGYEQYF. In DNA, the CDR3 is TGTGCCAGCAGCTTGGAGGGACAAAGGGGGGGACAGGGCTACGAGCAGTACTTC.

The chain links TRBV5-4 to TRBJ2-7; D is undetermined. The CDR3 is made up of 13 amino acids. V lost 4 bases to trimming and J lost 5 bases, with 13 bases between them. The germline V gene encodes CDR1 SGHNT and CDR2 YYREEE (reference sequence). The CDR3 DNA is TGTGCCAGCAGCCCGCGCGATAAGAACGAGCAGTACTTC. This gives the protein CASSPRDKNEQYF.